This entry features one TCR beta chain sequence. This record comes from a study of T cell responses to AZD1222 COVID-19 vaccine. Assay used: immunoSEQ multiplex PCR; TCRdb lists only in-frame clones, some missing. The sample has about 99,000 clones, approximately 87% seen once. Trimming cost V 1 base and J 4 bases, with 5 bases left between them. Germline V gene lookup returns CDR1 SGDLS and CDR2 YYNGEE. The CDR3 contains 13 residues. Here the sequenced sample was peripheral blood, taken on day 0 of AZD1222 vaccination. V is TRBV9 and J is TRBJ2-2; D remains ambiguous. This TCR was recovered from an adult in good health. The CDR3 reads CASSVLGTGELFF. Here the CDR3 DNA reads TGTGCCAGCAGCGTATTAGGCACCGGGGAGCTGTTTTTT.